One and the same sample provided the 11 T cell receptor beta chains below, sequenced in a study of graft-versus-host responses after intestinal transplantation (TCRdb year 2021). Library creation used the immunoSEQ multiplex PCR assay. TCRdb holds this immuneACCESS table with in-frame rearrangements only. Some clones are missing; in checked studies, unresolved V genes explain under half, and the rest has no known cause. The sample records just over 95,000 clones, 92% of which are singletons. Of the sample, around 0.18% is held by the ten largest clones. Their antigens are not known. The meaning of the sample's time point label: cells obtained before transplantation from donor or recipient. The source material was unstimulated CD4+ T cells sorted from spleen or lymph node cells, sampled before intestinal transplant. These receptors came from a human donor who received an intestinal transplant.

The chain carries TRBV10-3 and TRBJ2-7; TRBD2 matches 9 bases. The V segment lost 2 bases and the J segment 6 bases; nucleotides outside the gene matches: 5. The CDR3 extends over 14 amino acids. The germline V gene encodes CDR1 ENHRY and CDR2 SYGVKD. The DNA of the CDR3 is TGTGCCATCAGTGAGGCGGGAGGGTCGGGCGAGCAGTACTTC. Translating gives CAISEAGGSGEQYF.

This clone appeared a single time. This sequence joins TRBV6-6 and TRBJ2-7; 15 bases are shared with TRBD2. Trimming at V came to 0 bases and at J to 4 bases, leaving 1 base not matched to a gene. Germline V gene sequence: CDR1 MNHNY, CDR2 SVGAGI (reference sequence). This CDR3 is 16 amino acids long. CDR3 in amino acids: CASSYSGLAGGYEQYF. The CDR3 DNA reads TGTGCCAGCAGTTACTCGGGACTAGCGGGAGGTTACGAGCAGTACTTC.

V usage is TRBV6-5 and J usage is TRBJ1-6, with D perhaps matching TRBD1 (6 bases). V was pared by 6 bases and J by 10 bases, with 16 bases between. There are 14 residues in the CDR3. The germline V gene has CDR1 MNHEY and CDR2 SVGAGI. The DNA of the CDR3 is TGTGCCAGCAGCCGGGACAACATTAGGTCACCCCTCCACTTT. Translation: CASSRDNIRSPLHF.

The chain uses TRBV4-1 and TRBJ2-7, with D possibly being TRBD2 (5 bases). This CDR3 is built from 15 residues. V shed 0 bases and J shed 0 bases, with 9 bases lying between them. Germline V gives CDR1 MGHRA, CDR2 YSYEKL. CDR3 residues: CASSQDPTSSYEQYF. For the CDR3, the DNA is TGCGCCAGCAGCCAAGATCCTACTAGCTCCTACGAGCAGTACTTC.

The genes are TRBV27 and TRBJ2-7; 7 bases align to TRBD1. There are 13 residues in the CDR3. From germline, CDR1 is MNHEY and CDR2 SMNVEV (reference sequence). The junction had 3 bases not matched to a gene; V was cut back by 6 bases and J by 1 base. CDR3 nucleotides: TGTGCCAGCAGCTACAGGGGTTCCTACGAGCAGTACTTC. It translates to CASSYRGSYEQYF.

The V gene is TRBV5-1, the J gene TRBJ2-6; 7 positions agree with TRBD1. Germline V gene lookup returns CDR1 SGHRS and CDR2 YFSETQ. This CDR3 spans 13 amino acids. Losses at the gene ends were 3 bases for V and 13 bases for J; bases not matched to a gene: 7. CDR3 region: CASSSPGQSVLTF. The DNA of the CDR3 is TGCGCCAGCAGCTCTCCGGGACAGTCTGTCCTGACTTTC. The whole variable domain, remainder taken from reference TRBV5-1 and TRBJ2-6, is KAGVTQTPRYLIKTRGQQVTLSCSPISGHRSVSWYQQTPGQGLQFLFEYFSETQRNKGNFPGRFSGRQFSNSRSEMNVSTLELGDSALYLCASSSPGQSVLTFGAGSRLTVL.

The chain has TRBV6-6 and TRBJ1-1; D uncertain. The CDR3 consists of 11 residues. Germline V lookup: CDR1 MNHNY, CDR2 SVGAGI (reference sequence). The ends were cut back, 7 bases at V and 6 bases at J, with 9 bases in the middle. The CDR3 reads CASTLGAEAFF. The CDR3 nucleotides are TGTGCCAGCACCCTCGGGGCTGAAGCTTTCTTT.

The chain combines TRBV19 with TRBJ1-4; the match to TRBD1 covers 10 bases. From germline, CDR1 is LNHDA and CDR2 SQIVND (reference sequence). V lost 8 bases to trimming and J lost 10 bases; unmatched junction nucleotides: 10. The CDR3 consists of 14 residues. CDR3 DNA sequence: TGTGCCAGTGTACCGGGACAGGGGCTAGGAAAACTGTTTTTT. As protein: CASVPGQGLGKLFF.

V gene TRBV11-2 combines with J gene TRBJ1-3; D gene ambiguous. The CDR3 is made up of 16 amino acids. The V and J ends lost 1 base and 0 bases respectively, with 10 bases between them. Germline values: CDR1 SGHAT, CDR2 FQNNGV. The CDR3 sequence: CASSLGHAISGNTIYF. For the CDR3, the DNA is TGTGCCAGCAGCTTAGGACACGCTATCTCTGGAAACACCATATATTTT.

This chain connects TRBV7-2 to TRBJ2-3; TRBD2 matches at 9 bases. V shed 1 base, J shed 2 bases, and the junction held 7 bases outside the gene matches. The V gene's germline CDR1 is SGHTA and CDR2 FQGNSA. The CDR3 has 17 amino acids. DNA of the CDR3: TGTGCCAGCAGCTTAGGTCCCGGCGGGAGGGCCACAGATACGCAGTATTTT. This sequence encodes CASSLGPGGRATDTQYF.

V and J are TRBV5-4 and TRBJ2-1; 9 bases line up with TRBD2. After removal of 0 bases from V and 2 bases from J, the junction contained 3 bases not matched to a gene. CDR3 length: 16 residues. CDR1 SGHNT and CDR2 YYREEE come from the germline V gene (reference sequence). DNA for the CDR3: TGTGCCAGCAGCTTGGGAGGCGGGAGGGCCTACAATGAGCAGTTCTTC. It translates to CASSLGGGRAYNEQFF.